This TCR beta chain is from a study of T-cell reconstitution after alpha-beta-depleted transplantation in children. Study findings and constraints: Expanded graft clones, several hundred of them, were reportedly the source of alpha-beta T cells about two months after transplant. Surviving recipient cells, namely T cells and thymic progenitors, were the source of high day-60 TCRbeta diversity in some patients. Once a year had passed after transplant, T-cell counts and diversity came mostly from newly produced T cells.

Unique molecular identifiers were incorporated into the prepared TCRbeta library. TCRdb analysed the PCR reads with MiXCR anew, one entry per CDR3 protein. The sample yields under 250,000 distinct CDR3 sequences, approximately 24% seen once. V was cut by 5 bases and J by 11 bases, with 18 bases left in between. The CDR3 has 12 amino acids. Germline V lookup: CDR1 DFQATT, CDR2 SNEGSKA (reference sequence). This clonotype has just a few counts. Antigen unknown. This rearrangement joins TRBV20-1 to TRBJ1-1; no clear D. The TCR sequence derives from a female patient aged 2-9 years who had a stem cell transplant for congenital amegakaryocytic thrombocytopenia, so the T cells may come from the graft donor. Here the sequenced sample was PBMCs, mostly from graft donor cells, taken 360 days after TCRalphabeta/CD19-depleted stem cell transplant. In nucleotides, the CDR3 is TGCAGTGCTGGCAACTGGGAGATTGGGGCTTTCTTT. It specifies CSAGNWEIGAFF.